These T cell receptor beta chains were read from a single sample in a study of blood T cell repertoires in COVID-19. Some clones are missing from TCRdb's copy, which holds only in-frame ones; the method was immunoSEQ multiplex PCR. The sample carries a few hundred thousand clones, 70% to 85% recorded once. Sequencing was done on a sample of peripheral blood. Receptor source: an elderly man with acute or convalescent COVID-19. The CDR3 runs from the conserved cysteine through the conserved F or W. D genes are given only for firm matches. Size is omitted from some rows. Given values are once, few, many or a class for expanded clones.

>TRBD1|few|TRBV5-1|TRBJ1-5
CASSPGPLRQGANQPQHF
TGCGCCAGCAGTCCGGGTCCCCTTAGACAGGGCGCGAATCAGCCCCAGCATTTT
>TRBD1|-|TRBV14|TRBJ2-5
CASRRTGSRKTQYF
TGTGCCAGCAGACGGACAGGGAGTCGGAAGACCCAGTACTTC
>TRBD1|-|TRBV6-5|TRBJ2-4
CASSFRQGARNIQYF
TGTGCCAGCAGTTTCAGACAGGGGGCTAGGAACATTCAGTACTTC
>TRBD1|-|TRBV24-1|TRBJ2-1
CATSSPEGTGSYNEQFF
TGTGCCACCAGCTCGCCGGAAGGGACAGGGTCGTACAATGAGCAGTTCTTC
>TRBD1|-|TRBV5-1|TRBJ2-7
CASSSGQVLYEQYF
TGCGCCAGCAGCTCCGGACAGGTCCTCTACGAGCAGTACTTC
>-|-|TRBV5-6|TRBJ1-1
CASSLLDRVTEAFF
TGTGCCAGCAGCTTACTAGACCGCGTCACTGAAGCTTTCTTT
>TRBD2|once|TRBV5-1|TRBJ2-5
CTSSLAGVQETQYF
TGCACCAGCAGCTTGGCGGGAGTACAAGAGACCCAGTACTTC
>-|-|TRBV7-9|TRBJ1-4
CASSLDSTNQKLFF
TGTGCCAGCAGCCTCGACAGCACAAATCAAAAACTGTTTTTT
>TRBD1|-|TRBV5-1|TRBJ2-5
CASSLGGGETQYF
TGCGCCAGCAGCCTAGGGGGCGGAGAGACCCAGTACTTC
>TRBD2|-|TRBV5-8|TRBJ2-1
CASIPGSGRVYNEQFF
TGTGCCAGCATCCCTGGAAGTGGGAGGGTGTACAATGAGCAGTTCTTC
>-|-|TRBV3-1/TRBV3-2|TRBJ1-4
CASSREGLNEKLFF
TGTGCCAGCAGCCGGGAGGGCCTCAATGAAAAACTGTTTTTT